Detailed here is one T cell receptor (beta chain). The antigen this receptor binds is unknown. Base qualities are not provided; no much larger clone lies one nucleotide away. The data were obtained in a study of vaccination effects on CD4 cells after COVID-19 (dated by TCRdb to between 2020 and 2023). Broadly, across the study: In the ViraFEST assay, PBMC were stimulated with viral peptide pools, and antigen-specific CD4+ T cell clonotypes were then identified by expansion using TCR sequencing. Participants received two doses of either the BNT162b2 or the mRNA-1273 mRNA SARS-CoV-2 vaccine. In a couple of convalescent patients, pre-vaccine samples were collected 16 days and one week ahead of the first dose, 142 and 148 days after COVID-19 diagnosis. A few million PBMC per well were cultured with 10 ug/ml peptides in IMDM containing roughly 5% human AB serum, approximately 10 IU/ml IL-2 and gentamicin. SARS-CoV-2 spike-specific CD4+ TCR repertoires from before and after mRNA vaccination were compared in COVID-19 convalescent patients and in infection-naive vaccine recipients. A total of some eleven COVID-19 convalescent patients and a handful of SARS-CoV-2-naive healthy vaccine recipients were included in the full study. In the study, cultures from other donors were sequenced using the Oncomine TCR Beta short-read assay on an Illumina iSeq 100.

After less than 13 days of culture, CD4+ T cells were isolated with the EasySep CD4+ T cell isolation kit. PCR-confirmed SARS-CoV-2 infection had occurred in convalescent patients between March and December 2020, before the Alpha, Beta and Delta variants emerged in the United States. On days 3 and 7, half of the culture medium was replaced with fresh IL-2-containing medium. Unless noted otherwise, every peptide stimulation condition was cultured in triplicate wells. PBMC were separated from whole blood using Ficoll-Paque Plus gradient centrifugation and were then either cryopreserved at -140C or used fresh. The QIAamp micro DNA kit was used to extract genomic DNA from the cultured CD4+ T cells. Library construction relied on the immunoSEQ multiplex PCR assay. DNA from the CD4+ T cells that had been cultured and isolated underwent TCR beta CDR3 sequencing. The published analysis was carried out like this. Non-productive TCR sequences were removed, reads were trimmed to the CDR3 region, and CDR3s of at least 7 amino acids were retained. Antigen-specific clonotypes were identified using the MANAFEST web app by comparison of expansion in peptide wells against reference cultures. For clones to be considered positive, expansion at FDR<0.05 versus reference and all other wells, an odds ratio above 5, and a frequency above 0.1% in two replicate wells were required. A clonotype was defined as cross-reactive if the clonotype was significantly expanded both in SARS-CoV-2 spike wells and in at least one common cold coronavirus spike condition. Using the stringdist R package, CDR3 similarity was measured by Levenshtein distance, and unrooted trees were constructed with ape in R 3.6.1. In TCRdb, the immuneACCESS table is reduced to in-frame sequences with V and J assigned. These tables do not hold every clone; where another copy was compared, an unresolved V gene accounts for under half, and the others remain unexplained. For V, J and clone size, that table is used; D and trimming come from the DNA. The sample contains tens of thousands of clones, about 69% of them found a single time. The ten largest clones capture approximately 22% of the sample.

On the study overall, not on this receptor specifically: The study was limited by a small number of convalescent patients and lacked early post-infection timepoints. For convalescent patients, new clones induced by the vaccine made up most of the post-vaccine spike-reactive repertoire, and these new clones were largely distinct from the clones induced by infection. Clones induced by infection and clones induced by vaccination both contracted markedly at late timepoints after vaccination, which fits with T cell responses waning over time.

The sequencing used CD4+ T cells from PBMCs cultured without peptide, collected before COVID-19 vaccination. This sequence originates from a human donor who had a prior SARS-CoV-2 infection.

For the CDR3, the sequence is CASNKDRAWGQPQHF. The nucleotides are TGTGCCAGCAATAAGGACAGGGCTTGGGGTCAGCCCCAGCATTTT. The V gene is TRBV2 and the J gene is TRBJ1-5, with 8 bases aligning to TRBD1. The germline V gene specifies SNHLY as CDR1 and FYNNEI as CDR2. For this chain, trimming is 7 bases at the V end and 6 bases at the J end, and the number of junction bases without a gene match is 11. The CDR3 has 15 amino acids, counting the end cysteine and phenylalanine. Only CDR3 DNA remains: 45 bases, in frame from the first base.